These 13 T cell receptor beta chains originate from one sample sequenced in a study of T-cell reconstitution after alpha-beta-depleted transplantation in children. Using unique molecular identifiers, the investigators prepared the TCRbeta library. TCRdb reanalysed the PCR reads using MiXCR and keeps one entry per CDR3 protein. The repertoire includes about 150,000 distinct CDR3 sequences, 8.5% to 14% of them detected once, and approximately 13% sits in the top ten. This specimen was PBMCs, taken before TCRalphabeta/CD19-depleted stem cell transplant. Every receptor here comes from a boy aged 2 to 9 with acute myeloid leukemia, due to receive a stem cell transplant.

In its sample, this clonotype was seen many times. The CDR3 protein is CAISKGPSTDTQYF. DNA for the CDR3: TGTGCCATCAGTAAAGGTCCCAGCACAGATACGCAGTATTTT. This chain links TRBV10-3 with TRBJ2-3; D call uncertain. V lost 5 bases and J lost 0, with 9 bases in between. CDR1 ENHRY and CDR2 SYGVKD come from the germline V gene. The CDR3 consists of 14 residues.

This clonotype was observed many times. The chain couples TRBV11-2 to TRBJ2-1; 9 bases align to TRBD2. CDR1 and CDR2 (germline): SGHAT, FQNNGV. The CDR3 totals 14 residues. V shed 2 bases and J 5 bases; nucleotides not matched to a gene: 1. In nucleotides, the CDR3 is TGTGCCAGCAGCTTAATAGCGGGGGACAATGAGCAGTTCTTC. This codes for CASSLIAGDNEQFF. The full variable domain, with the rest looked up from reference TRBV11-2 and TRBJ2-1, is EAGVAQSPRYKIIEKRQSVAFWCNPISGHATLYWYQQILGQGPKLLIQFQNNGVVDDSQLPKDRFSAERLKGVDSTLKIQPAKLEDSAVYLCASSLIAGDNEQFFGPGTRLTVL.

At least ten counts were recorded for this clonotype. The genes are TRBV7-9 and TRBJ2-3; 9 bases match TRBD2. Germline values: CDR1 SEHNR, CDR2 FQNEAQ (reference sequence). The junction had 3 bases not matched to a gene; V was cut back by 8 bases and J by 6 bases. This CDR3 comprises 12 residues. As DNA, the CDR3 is TGTGCCAGCCGTAGCGGGAGTGATACGCAGTATTTT. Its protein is CASRSGSDTQYF.

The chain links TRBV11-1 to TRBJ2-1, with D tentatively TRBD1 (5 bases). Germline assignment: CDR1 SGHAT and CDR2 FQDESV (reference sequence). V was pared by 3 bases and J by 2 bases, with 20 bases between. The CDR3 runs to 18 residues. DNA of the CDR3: TGTGCCAGCAGCTTTCACTTTGACAGACAGATCCCCTACAATGAGCAGTTCTTC. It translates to CASSFHFDRQIPYNEQFF.

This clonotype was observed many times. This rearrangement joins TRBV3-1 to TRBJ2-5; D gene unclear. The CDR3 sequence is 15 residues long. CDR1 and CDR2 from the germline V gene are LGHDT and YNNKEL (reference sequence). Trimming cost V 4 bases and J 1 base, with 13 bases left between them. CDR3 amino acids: CASSPVQMSQETQYF. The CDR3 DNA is TGTGCCAGCAGCCCCGTCCAGATGTCCCAAGAGACCCAGTACTTC.

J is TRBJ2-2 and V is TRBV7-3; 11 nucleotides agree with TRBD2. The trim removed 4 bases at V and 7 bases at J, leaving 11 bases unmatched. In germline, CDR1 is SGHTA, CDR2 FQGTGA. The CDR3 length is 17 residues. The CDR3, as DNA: TGTGCCAGCAGCTCGAGCACTAGCGGGAGTTCTAACGGGGAGCTGTTTTTT. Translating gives CASSSSTSGSSNGELFF.

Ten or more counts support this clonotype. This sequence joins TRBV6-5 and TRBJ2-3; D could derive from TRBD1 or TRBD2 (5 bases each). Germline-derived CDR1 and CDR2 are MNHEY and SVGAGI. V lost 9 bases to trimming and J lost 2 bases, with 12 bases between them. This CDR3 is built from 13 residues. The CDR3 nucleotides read TGTGCCAGTACCGGGGCGTCCACAGATACGCAGTATTTT. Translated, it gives CASTGASTDTQYF.

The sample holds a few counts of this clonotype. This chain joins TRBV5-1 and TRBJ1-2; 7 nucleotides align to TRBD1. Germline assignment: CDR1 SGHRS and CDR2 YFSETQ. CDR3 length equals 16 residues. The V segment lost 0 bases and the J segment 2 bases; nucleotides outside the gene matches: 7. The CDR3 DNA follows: TGCGCCAGCAGCTTGGCCGAGGGGGCGGAAAACTATGGCTACACCTTC. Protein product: CASSLAEGAENYGYTF.

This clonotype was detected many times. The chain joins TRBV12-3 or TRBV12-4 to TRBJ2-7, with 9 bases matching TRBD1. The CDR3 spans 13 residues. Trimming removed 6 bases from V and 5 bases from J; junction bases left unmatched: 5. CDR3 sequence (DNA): TGTGCCAGCAGATTGGACAGGGGCCACGAGCAGTACTTC. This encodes CASRLDRGHEQYF.

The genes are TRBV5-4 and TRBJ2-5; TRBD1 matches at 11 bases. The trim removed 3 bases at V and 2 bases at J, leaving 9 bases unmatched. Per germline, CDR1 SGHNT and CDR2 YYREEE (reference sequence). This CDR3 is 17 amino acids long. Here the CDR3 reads CASSSPLGTGGQETQYF. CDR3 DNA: TGTGCCAGCAGCTCCCCTCTCGGGACAGGGGGTCAAGAGACCCAGTACTTC.

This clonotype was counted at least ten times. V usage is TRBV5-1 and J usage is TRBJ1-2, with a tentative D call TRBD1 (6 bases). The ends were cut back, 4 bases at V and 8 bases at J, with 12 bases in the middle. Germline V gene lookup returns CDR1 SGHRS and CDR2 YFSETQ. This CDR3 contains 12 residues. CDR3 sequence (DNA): TGCGCCAGCAGCGTCCAGGGGACGGGCTACACCTTC. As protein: CASSVQGTGYTF.

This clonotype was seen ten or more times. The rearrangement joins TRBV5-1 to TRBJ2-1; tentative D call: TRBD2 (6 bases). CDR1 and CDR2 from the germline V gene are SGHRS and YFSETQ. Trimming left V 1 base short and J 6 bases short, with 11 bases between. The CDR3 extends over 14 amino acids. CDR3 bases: TGCGCCAGCAGCTTGTGGGACTTGGGCAATGAGCAGTTCTTC. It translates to CASSLWDLGNEQFF.

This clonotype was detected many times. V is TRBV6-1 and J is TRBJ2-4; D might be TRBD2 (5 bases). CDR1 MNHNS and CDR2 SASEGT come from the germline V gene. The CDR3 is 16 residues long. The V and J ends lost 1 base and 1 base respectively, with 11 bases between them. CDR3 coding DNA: TGTGCCAGCAGTGAAGTCAGTGAGGGTGCCAAAAACATTCAGTACTTC. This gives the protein CASSEVSEGAKNIQYF.